This TCR beta chain is drawn from a study of blood T cell repertoires in COVID-19. The CDR3 extends over 14 amino acids. Germline V gene lookup returns CDR1 SGHTA and CDR2 FQGNSA. V was pared by 1 base and J by 5 bases, with 4 bases of the junction left unmatched. Per the study methods: Estimated nucleated cell counts came from reference gene primer amplification. The assay was immunoSEQ multiplex PCR, and TCRdb's table has in-frame clones only and misses some. V, J and clone size are taken as reported in that table, and D and trimming were inferred from the DNA itself. The sample has about 480,000 clones, roughly 88% seen once; the top ten hold 1.8%. This study enrolled people aged 18 to 89 from around 26 US geographic areas.

The receptor was derived from a woman aged 40 to 50 who had recovered from COVID-19. Sequenced input: PBMCs or T cells enriched from blood (not recorded which). This chain uses TRBV7-2 with TRBJ1-2, with 7 nucleotides matching TRBD1. The CDR3, as DNA: TGTGCCAGCAGCTTAGAACAGGGGCCGTATGGCTACACCTTC. This translates into CASSLEQGPYGYTF.